A single sample is the source of the 23 T cell receptor beta chains below, sequenced in a study of CD8+ T cells in alopecia areata. Extracted RNA was reverse transcribed, and the resulting cDNA served as sequencing template. Some clones are missing from TCRdb's copy, which holds only in-frame ones; the method was immunoSEQ multiplex PCR. The sample includes fewer than 250,000 clones, roughly 60% seen only once; the top ten take approximately 1%. Treatment noted: oral pan-JAK inhibitor, 5-10 mg twice daily. Here the sequenced sample was CD4+ T cells sorted from blood, taken at week 24, from a patient treated with tofacitinib. The source is a human donor with alopecia areata.

This chain joins TRBV30 and TRBJ1-4; 9 nucleotides align to TRBD1. Germline trimming cut 5 bases from V and 8 bases from J; bases unmatched to any gene: 6. The CDR3 loop spans 13 amino acids. Germline V gives CDR1 GTSNPN, CDR2 SVGIG (reference sequence). CDR3 sequence (DNA): TGTGCCTGGGGTACAGGGGGCCTGGAAAAACTGTTTTTT. This translates into CAWGTGGLEKLFF.

J is TRBJ1-2 and V is TRBV30; 7 bases align to TRBD1. Losses at the gene ends were 1 base for V and 1 base for J; bases not matched to a gene: 9. CDR3 length: 16 residues. Germline values: CDR1 GTSNPN, CDR2 SVGIG (reference sequence). CDR3 in amino acids: CAWSAPGTAFNYGYTF. As DNA, the CDR3 is TGTGCCTGGAGTGCCCCCGGGACAGCTTTTAACTATGGCTACACCTTC. The whole variable domain, filled in from reference TRBV30 and TRBJ1-2, reads SQTIHQWPATLVQPVGSPLSLECTVEGTSNPNLYWYRQAAGRGLQLLFYSVGIGQISSEVPQNLSASRPQDRQFILSSKKLLLSDSGFYLCAWSAPGTAFNYGYTFGSGTRLTVV.

This chain uses TRBV5-6 with TRBJ1-6, with 8 bases matching TRBD1. This CDR3 has 17 residues. The ends lost 2 bases at V and 0 bases at J; junction bases unmatched: 4. CDR1 and CDR2 (germline): SGHDT, YYEEEE. The CDR3 loop is CASSFTGGNSYNSPLHF. The CDR3 bases are TGTGCCAGCAGCTTCACAGGGGGGAACTCCTATAATTCACCCCTCCACTTT.

In this sample, this clone turned up a few times. This rearrangement joins TRBV2 to TRBJ2-3; 10 nucleotides align to TRBD2. From germline, CDR1 is SNHLY and CDR2 FYNNEI. The V gene end was trimmed by 5 bases and the J gene end by 3 bases; junction bases not matched to a gene: 8. This CDR3 region has 16 residues. CDR3 DNA: TGTGCCAGCAGTCAATCTTGGACTAGCGGTACAGATACGCAGTATTTT. Its translation is CASSQSWTSGTDTQYF. Using reference TRBV2 and TRBJ2-3 for the parts outside the CDR3, the full variable domain is EPEVTQTPSHQVTQMGQEVILRCVPISNHLYFYWYRQILGQKVEFLVSFYNNEISEKSEIFDDQFSVERPDGSNFTLKIRSTKLEDSAMYFCASSQSWTSGTDTQYFGPGTRLTVL.

V gene TRBV29-1 combines with J gene TRBJ2-3; TRBD2 matches 10 bases. The V and J ends lost 4 bases and 9 bases, in that order; junction bases with no gene match: 13. The CDR3 consists of 15 residues. Germline V gene sequence: CDR1 SQVTM, CDR2 ANQGSEA. For the CDR3, the DNA is TGCAGCGTTGGTTCCCTAGCGGGGGTCCCCGGGACGCAGTATTTT. Translated: CSVGSLAGVPGTQYF.

This clone showed up just a few times. The chain uses TRBV14 and TRBJ1-1; tentative D call: TRBD1 (6 bases). This CDR3 comprises 13 residues. Trimming pared 1 base from V and 4 bases from J, leaving 7 bases between. CDR1 and CDR2 (germline): SGHDN, FVKESK. The CDR3: CASSQVRGTEAFF. For the CDR3, the DNA is TGTGCCAGCAGCCAAGTCAGGGGCACTGAAGCTTTCTTT.

The rearrangement links TRBV27 to TRBJ1-6, with D uncertain. The CDR3 loop spans 14 amino acids. CDR1 and CDR2 (germline): MNHEY, SMNVEV (reference sequence). The V end lost 5 bases, the J end lost 9 bases, and 14 bases lay between the germline ends. CDR3 bases: TGTGCCAGCAGTGAAACATCCCCCCGTTCACCCCTCCACTTT. Translating gives CASSETSPRSPLHF.

The table lists this clone with a few counts. The J gene is TRBJ1-5, the V gene TRBV5-6; 9 bases are shared with TRBD1. V shed 2 bases and J 3 bases; nucleotides not matched to a gene: 3. Germline CDR1 is SGHDT and CDR2 is YYEEEE. The CDR3 sequence is 15 residues long. CDR3 sequence: CASSLQGAFNQPQHF. In nucleotides, the CDR3 is TGTGCCAGCAGCTTACAGGGGGCTTTCAATCAGCCCCAGCATTTT.

The chain links TRBV30 to TRBJ1-2, with D unclear. V lost 1 base to trimming and J lost 8 bases, with 8 bases between them. The CDR3 loop spans 11 amino acids. Germline-derived CDR1 and CDR2 are GTSNPN and SVGIG (reference sequence). Here the CDR3 DNA reads TGTGCCTGGAGTGCCCAGGTGGGCTACACCTTC. It codes for CAWSAQVGYTF. Filled out from reference TRBV30 and TRBJ1-2, the complete variable domain reads SQTIHQWPATLVQPVGSPLSLECTVEGTSNPNLYWYRQAAGRGLQLLFYSVGIGQISSEVPQNLSASRPQDRQFILSSKKLLLSDSGFYLCAWSAQVGYTFGSGTRLTVV.

The rearrangement uses TRBV5-4 and TRBJ2-3; D gene ambiguous. There are 15 residues in the CDR3. Trimming shortened V by 2 bases and J by 2 bases, and 12 bases separated the two germline ends. Germline CDR1 is SGHNT and CDR2 is YYREEE (reference sequence). This CDR3 is CASSFFLTSTDTQYF. The DNA for the CDR3 is TGTGCCAGCAGCTTCTTCTTGACATCCACAGATACGCAGTATTTT.

The chain employs TRBV7-2 and TRBJ2-7; 10 bases fit TRBD2. The germline V gene encodes CDR1 SGHTA and CDR2 FQGNSA. Trimming at V came to 5 bases and at J to 2 bases, leaving 6 bases not matched to a gene. The CDR3 is 15 amino acids. The CDR3 spells CASSLSGGKPYEQYF. The CDR3 region has the DNA TGTGCCAGCAGCCTTAGCGGGGGGAAACCCTACGAGCAGTACTTC.

In its sample, this clone was seen a few times. This sequence joins TRBV5-5 and TRBJ1-4; 9 bases line up with TRBD1. The germline V gene encodes CDR1 SGHKS and CDR2 YYEKEE (reference sequence). J gave up 3 bases and V 2 bases, and 5 bases lay outside the gene matches. The CDR3 runs 16 residues. Here the CDR3 DNA reads TGTGCCAGCAGCTTCGGGACAGGGATGGCTAATGAAAAACTGTTTTTT. Encoded protein: CASSFGTGMANEKLFF. Variable domain in full (rest from reference TRBV5-5 and TRBJ1-4): DAGVTQSPTHLIKTRGQQVTLRCSPISGHKSVSWYQQVLGQGPQFIFQYYEKEERGRGNFPDRFSARQFPNYSSELNVNALLLGDSALYLCASSFGTGMANEKLFFGSGTQLSVL.

This rearrangement joins TRBV2 to TRBJ1-1; 9 bases are a match to TRBD1. V lost 6 bases, J lost 1 base, and 0 bases stayed unmatched. This CDR3 is 13 amino acids long. The germline CDR1 and CDR2 sequences are SNHLY and FYNNEI. DNA for the CDR3: TGTGCCAGCAGGGACAGGGGGAACACTGAAGCTTTCTTT. Translation gives CASRDRGNTEAFF.

The CDR3 DNA reads as TGCAGCGTCCGCCCGGGACAGGTTTACAATGAGCAGTTCTTC. Protein sequence: CSVRPGQVYNEQFF. The rearrangement uses TRBV29-1 and TRBJ2-1; 8 bases agree with TRBD1. Germline CDR1 and CDR2: SQVTM and ANQGSEA. The length of the CDR3 is 14 residues. With 6 bases clipped from V and 4 bases from J, the junction kept 8 bases outside the gene matches.

This chain joins TRBV30 and TRBJ1-5; 7 bases align to TRBD1. CDR3 length equals 12 residues. Germline CDR1 is GTSNPN and CDR2 is SVGIG (reference sequence). V trimming: 8 bases; J trimming: 7 bases; junction bases outside the gene matches: 8. The CDR3 protein is CAPTGAEQPQHF. The DNA of the CDR3 is TGTGCCCCCACAGGGGCAGAACAGCCCCAGCATTTT.

CDR3 sequence (DNA): TGTGCCAGCTCACCATTACGTCTGGGGTCGGACACTGAAGCTTTCTTT. Protein: CASSPLRLGSDTEAFF. The rearrangement joins TRBV18 to TRBJ1-1; the D is unclear. V was pared by 2 bases and J by 3 bases, with 16 bases between. The CDR3 is 16 residues long. Germline V lookup: CDR1 KGHSH, CDR2 LQKENI.

This chain uses TRBV7-2 with TRBJ1-2, with TRBD1 matching 8 bases. Trimming cost V 6 bases and J 2 bases; bases outside gene matches: 5. CDR1 SGHTA and CDR2 FQGNSA come from the germline V gene. The CDR3 runs to 14 residues. This chain's CDR3 is CASRRTGWNYGYTF. DNA for the CDR3: TGTGCCAGCAGACGGACAGGGTGGAACTATGGCTACACCTTC. Filled out from reference TRBV7-2 and TRBJ1-2, the complete variable domain reads GAGVSQSPSNKVTEKGKDVELRCDPISGHTALYWYRQSLGQGLEFLIYFQGNSAPDKSGLPSDRFSAERTGGSVSTLTIQRTQQEDSAVYLCASRRTGWNYGYTFGSGTRLTVV.

The table lists this clone with a few counts. CDR3: CASSEVVLAGELFF. CDR3 nucleotides: TGTGCCAGCAGTGAAGTAGTATTAGCCGGGGAGCTGTTTTTT. V is TRBV2 and J is TRBJ2-2; unclear D gene. Trimming stripped 1 base from V and 6 bases from J, with 9 bases between. The CDR3 covers 14 residues. Germline V gene sequence: CDR1 SNHLY, CDR2 FYNNEI. The full variable domain, rest sourced from reference TRBV2 and TRBJ2-2, is EPEVTQTPSHQVTQMGQEVILRCVPISNHLYFYWYRQILGQKVEFLVSFYNNEISEKSEIFDDQFSVERPDGSNFTLKIRSTKLEDSAMYFCASSEVVLAGELFFGEGSRLTVL.

A few counts support this clone. The chain combines TRBV10-3 with TRBJ1-2; 8 bases are a match to TRBD1. Trimming took 2 bases from V and 0 from J; bases not matched to a gene: 2. Germline V CDR1 and CDR2: ENHRY, SYGVKD. CDR3 length: 15 residues. CDR3 nucleotides: TGTGCCATCAGTGAGGAGGACAGGGCTAACTATGGCTACACCTTC. Protein: CAISEEDRANYGYTF.

The chain carries TRBV29-1 and TRBJ1-1; D gene ambiguous. Germline CDR1 SQVTM, CDR2 ANQGSEA. This CDR3 spans 11 amino acids. The V gene lost 7 bases and the J gene lost 3 bases, with 9 bases spanning the gap. The CDR3 DNA follows: TGCAGCGGAATCAAGGACACTGAAGCTTTCTTT. Protein sequence: CSGIKDTEAFF. The entire variable domain, with the rest obtained from reference TRBV29-1 and TRBJ1-1, is as follows: SAVISQKPSRDICQRGTSLTIQCQVDSQVTMMFWYRQQPGQSLTLIATANQGSEATYESGFVIDKFPISRPNLTFSTLTVSNMSPEDSSIYLCSGIKDTEAFFGQGTRLTVV.

The V call is TRBV30, the J call TRBJ2-6; no clear D. In germline, CDR1 is GTSNPN, CDR2 SVGIG (reference sequence). This CDR3 is built from 12 residues. Trimming took 4 bases from V and 4 from J, leaving 5 bases between them. The CDR3 nucleotides are TGTGCCTGGAAACCGGGGGCCAACGTCCTGACTTTC. Its translation is CAWKPGANVLTF.

This clone has more than one count but fewer than ten. V gene TRBV15 combines with J gene TRBJ2-3, with D perhaps given as TRBD1 or TRBD2 (5 bases each). The germline gives CDR1 LNHNV, CDR2 YYDKDF (reference sequence). The CDR3 sequence is 18 residues long. Trimming took off 1 base at V and 3 bases at J, with 20 bases between the two ends. CDR3 in amino acids: CATSRGLNRRRRTDTQYF. The DNA for the CDR3 is TGTGCCACCAGCAGAGGTCTGAACAGGCGAAGGAGGACAGATACGCAGTATTTT.

V is TRBV30 and J is TRBJ1-5; TRBD1 is a possible D gene (6 bases). Trimming cost V 4 bases and J 1 base, with 11 bases left between them. This CDR3 is built from 14 residues. Germline loops: CDR1 GTSNPN, CDR2 SVGIG (reference sequence). The CDR3: CAWNRAESNQPQHF. The DNA for the CDR3 is TGTGCCTGGAACAGGGCGGAGAGCAATCAGCCCCAGCATTTT.